A single sample gave rise to the 4 T cell receptor beta chains below, sequenced in a study of blood T cell repertoires in COVID-19. Only in-frame clones appear in the TCRdb table, and some are missing; sequencing was by immunoSEQ multiplex PCR. The data contain about 170,000 clones, around 84% of them singletons. Sequencing was done on a sample of peripheral blood. All receptors derive from a woman between 65 and 79 years old with COVID-19, enrolled during active disease.

V is TRBV19 and J is TRBJ2-5; 8 positions agree with TRBD1. From germline, CDR1 is LNHDA and CDR2 SQIVND (reference sequence). The CDR3 consists of 13 residues. With 5 bases clipped from V and 7 bases from J, the junction kept 6 bases outside the gene matches. The CDR3 here is CASSPGQGGTQYF. CDR3 sequence (DNA): TGTGCCAGTAGTCCCGGACAGGGAGGGACCCAGTACTTC.

The chain has TRBV2 and TRBJ1-6; D possibly corresponds to TRBD1 (5 bases). The ends were cut back, 7 bases at V and 10 bases at J, with 23 bases in the middle. The CDR3 length is 16 residues. The germline V gene encodes CDR1 SNHLY and CDR2 FYNNEI. CDR3 region: CASIDGAGAGRSPLHF. CDR3 nucleotide sequence: TGTGCCAGCATCGATGGGGCTGGGGCAGGGCGGTCACCCCTCCACTTT.

This clone was found a few times. V and J are TRBV5-1 and TRBJ1-1, with D possibly TRBD1 on 6 matching bases. The CDR3 is 14 amino acids. Trimming removed 4 bases from V and 0 bases from J, with 10 bases in between. The germline V gene encodes CDR1 SGHRS and CDR2 YFSETQ. DNA of the CDR3: TGCGCCAGCAGCCGGGACATAATGAACACTGAAGCTTTCTTT. It specifies CASSRDIMNTEAFF.

The chain carries TRBV18 and TRBJ1-1, with unresolved D. CDR1 KGHSH and CDR2 LQKENI come from the germline V gene. V lost 3 bases and J lost 1, with 12 bases in between. This CDR3 is 15 amino acids long. The CDR3 is CASSPIAGKNTEAFF. The CDR3 nucleotides read TGTGCCAGCTCACCCATCGCTGGCAAGAACACTGAAGCTTTCTTT.